These T cell receptor beta chains were read from a single sample in a study of cytomegalovirus exposure and HLA in healthy donors. Clones were sequenced by immunoSEQ multiplex PCR, and TCRdb holds only the in-frame ones, with some missing. The sample totals some 110,000 clones. Sequencing was performed on PBMCs. These receptors originate from a man aged 18 to 30 in good health and CMV-seronegative. Each CDR3 is given with its conserved first and last residue. The order of the fields is D gene, V gene, J gene, CDR3 DNA, CDR3 protein. D genes are given only for firm matches.

>TRBD2|TRBV5-1|TRBJ2-5
TGCGCCAGCATGAGCGGGAGAGGCCAAGAGACCCAGTACTTC
CASMSGRGQETQYF
>NA|TRBV5-6|TRBJ2-7
TGTGCCAGCAGCTTGGGAATGACAGGAGACTACGAGCAGTACTTC
CASSLGMTGDYEQYF
>TRBD1|TRBV6-5|TRBJ2-5
TGTGCCAGCAGTTACTCGATTGGGACAGGGTGGGAGACCCAGTACTTC
CASSYSIGTGWETQYF
>TRBD1|TRBV6-1|TRBJ1-5
TGTGCCAGCATGGACAGGGGAGTAAAGCCCCAGCATTTT
CASMDRGVKPQHF
>NA|TRBV5-1|TRBJ2-1
TGCGCCAGCAGCGAGGTTAACGCTGCCTACAATGAGCAGTTCTTC
CASSEVNAAYNEQFF
>NA|TRBV18|TRBJ1-6
TGTGCCAGCTCACCCGTCCCGAGGGGCGGGGATAATTCACCCCTCCACTTT
CASSPVPRGGDNSPLHF
>NA|TRBV5-5|TRBJ2-6
TGTGCCAGCAGCCCGGGTCCCTCTGGGGCCAACGTCCTGACTTTC
CASSPGPSGANVLTF
>TRBD1|TRBV7-7|TRBJ2-7
TGTGCCAGCAGCTCCAGACAGGGGGGAGGCGAGCAGTACTTC
CASSSRQGGGEQYF
>TRBD1|TRBV7-9|TRBJ1-4
TGTGCCAGCAGCTGGTCAGGGGGCAGTATCGCTAATGAAAAACTGTTTTTT
CASSWSGGSIANEKLFF
>TRBD2|TRBV11-2|TRBJ2-1
TGTGCCAGCAGCTCCAGACTAGCGGGAACAGTCGATGAGCAGTTCTTC
CASSSRLAGTVDEQFF